What follows are 24 T cell receptor beta chains derived from one specimen sequenced in a study of early T cells in non-severe SARS-CoV-2 infection. One entry per CDR3 protein results from TCRdb running MiXCR on the 5' RACE reads. The sample lists around 47,000 distinct CDR3 sequences; 9.5% to 13% were seen once. Material for sequencing was whole blood. The receptors derive from an adult who was a healthcare worker with PCR-confirmed SARS-CoV-2 infection or an uninfected control (not recorded which).

In this sample, this clonotype turned up many times. The V call is TRBV29-1, the J call TRBJ2-3; 9 nucleotides line up with TRBD2. Germline CDR1 reads SQVTM; CDR2 reads ANQGSEA. J lost 1 base, V lost 3 bases, and 2 bases had no gene match. The length of the CDR3 is 14 residues. The CDR3 spells CSVDLAGGTDTQYF. In nucleotides, the CDR3 is TGCAGCGTTGATTTAGCGGGAGGCACAGATACGCAGTATTTT.

This clonotype was counted at least ten times. V gene TRBV19 combines with J gene TRBJ2-6; D is uncertain. The CDR3 runs to 12 residues. Germline CDR1 and CDR2: LNHDA and SQIVND (reference sequence). The V and J ends lost 10 bases and 6 bases respectively, with 10 bases between them. The CDR3: CATTSSANVLTF. CDR3 sequence (DNA): TGTGCCACCACGTCTTCGGCCAACGTCCTGACTTTC.

This clonotype was counted at least ten times. This chain uses TRBV6-2 or TRBV6-3 with TRBJ2-1; D may be TRBD2 (5 bases). Trimming took 5 bases from V and 8 from J, leaving 10 bases between them. Germline CDR1 is MNHEY and CDR2 is SVGEGT. This CDR3 spans 12 amino acids. Here the CDR3 reads CASSPSFDEQFF. The CDR3 DNA reads as TGTGCCAGCAGTCCTAGCTTTGATGAGCAGTTCTTC.

In this sample, this clonotype turned up many times. The V and J genes are TRBV3-2 and TRBJ2-1; the table's D call of TRBD1 was not tested on the DNA. TRBV3-2 is listed as a pseudogene. The length of the CDR3 is 16 residues. The DNA for the CDR3 is TGTGCCAGCAGCCCCGGGCGAGGGATTCTATACAATGAGCAGTTCTTC. This sequence encodes CASSPGRGILYNEQFF.

Ten or more counts support this clonotype. V is TRBV7-8 and J is TRBJ2-4; D is undetermined. Germline CDR1 and CDR2: SGHVS and FQNEAQ. This CDR3 is built from 13 residues. Trimming removed 3 bases at V and 7 bases at J, with 10 bases between. CDR3 in DNA: TGTGCCAGCAGCTTTGCAGGAATGAACATTCAGTACTTC. This encodes CASSFAGMNIQYF.

This clonotype was found a few times. V usage is TRBV20-1 and J usage is TRBJ2-4, with a possible D match to TRBD1 (6 bases). From germline, CDR1 is DFQATT and CDR2 SNEGSKA (reference sequence). V was pared by 5 bases and J by 0 bases, with 20 bases between. The CDR3 extends over 17 amino acids. The DNA of the CDR3 is TGCAGTGCTCACGAAGGACAGCCAAGACTAGCCAAAAACATTCAGTACTTC. This gives the protein CSAHEGQPRLAKNIQYF.

This clonotype occurred many times. The rearrangement uses TRBV28 and TRBJ1-6; D is undetermined. Germline V gene sequence: CDR1 MDHEN, CDR2 SYDVKM. The V end was cut by 4 bases, the J end by 6 bases, with 16 bases between. The CDR3 loop spans 16 amino acids. The CDR3 region is CASSSAGRLPNSPLHF. CDR3 coding DNA: TGTGCCAGCAGTTCGGCCGGGAGGCTCCCTAATTCACCCCTCCACTTT.

This sequence joins TRBV6-2 or TRBV6-3 and TRBJ2-5; no firm D call. The CDR3 is made up of 13 amino acids. Between the trimmed V and J ends, which lost 4 bases and 0 bases, there was a span of 6 bases. CDR1 and CDR2 (germline): MNHEY, SVGEGT. The CDR3 protein is CASSSYHQETQYF. The CDR3 region has the DNA TGTGCCAGCAGTTCCTACCACCAAGAGACCCAGTACTTC.

This clonotype has ten or more counts. The V and J genes are TRBV20-1 and TRBJ1-1; D ambiguous. The CDR3 contains 13 residues. Germline V gives CDR1 DFQATT, CDR2 SNEGSKA (reference sequence). Trimming took 3 bases from V and 2 from J, leaving 10 bases between them. Here the CDR3 DNA reads TGCAGTGCTAGTCTCGGGAAAAACACTGAAGCTTTCTTT. Translating gives CSASLGKNTEAFF.

Judged by abundance, this clonotype is medium-sized (0.01 to 0.1%). The chain links TRBV20-1 to TRBJ2-3; possible D gene TRBD2, 5 bases. The CDR3 sequence is 14 residues long. Trimming shortened V by 6 bases and J by 4 bases, and 17 bases separated the two germline ends. The germline V gene encodes CDR1 DFQATT and CDR2 SNEGSKA (reference sequence). This CDR3 reads CSALLGGSADTQYF. For the CDR3, the DNA is TGCAGTGCCCTTTTAGGTGGGAGCGCAGATACGCAGTATTTT.

This clonotype was observed many times. The genes are TRBV6-5 and TRBJ2-5, with 8 bases fitting TRBD2. With V trimmed by 6 bases and J by 2 bases, 5 bases remained unmatched. The CDR3 runs 14 residues. Germline V gene lookup returns CDR1 MNHEY and CDR2 SVGAGI. CDR3 coding DNA: TGTGCCAGCAGAACTAGCGGAGGTCAAGAGACCCAGTACTTC. This gives the protein CASRTSGGQETQYF.

This clonotype was detected ten times or more. The rearrangement uses TRBV11-2 and TRBJ2-3; TRBD2 matches at 9 bases. The CDR3 runs to 16 residues. Germline assignment: CDR1 SGHAT and CDR2 FQNNGV. The J segment lost 3 bases and the V segment lost 3 bases, leaving 7 bases of the junction unmatched. CDR3 sequence reads: CASSLQRGATTDTQYF. The CDR3 nucleotides are TGTGCCAGCAGCTTGCAGCGGGGGGCAACAACAGATACGCAGTATTTT.

This clonotype was seen at least ten times. The V gene is TRBV20-1, the J gene TRBJ2-7, with 10 bases matching TRBD1. Per germline, CDR1 DFQATT and CDR2 SNEGSKA (reference sequence). The CDR3 length is 16 residues. The J segment lost 2 bases and the V segment lost 0 bases, leaving 7 bases of the junction unmatched. The CDR3, as DNA: TGCAGTGCTAGAGATCTGCGGACAGGGGGACCCTACGAGCAGTACTTC. This gives the protein CSARDLRTGGPYEQYF.

This clonotype was seen many times. The CDR3 sequence: CASSYTHSNQPQHF. The CDR3 DNA reads TGTGCCAGCAGCTACACACATAGCAATCAGCCCCAGCATTTT. This chain joins TRBV7-2 and TRBJ1-5; no firm D call. The germline V gene has CDR1 SGHTA and CDR2 FQGNSA. The CDR3 loop spans 14 amino acids. V lost 4 bases and J 0 bases, leaving 7 bases between the germline ends.

This clonotype was seen more than once but under ten times. This sequence joins TRBV10-3 and TRBJ2-2, with 7 bases that match TRBD1. The CDR3 is 14 amino acids. The germline V gene has CDR1 ENHRY and CDR2 SYGVKD. V trimming: 10 bases; J trimming: 0 bases; junction bases outside the gene matches: 5. CDR3 in DNA: TGTGCCACCCTGGACAGGTCGAACACCGGGGAGCTGTTTTTT. Translated, it gives CATLDRSNTGELFF.

This clonotype turned up a few times. The chain carries TRBV29-1 and TRBJ2-1, with D possibly matching TRBD2 (6 bases). The V end was cut by 4 bases, the J end by 3 bases, with 13 bases between. Germline V gene sequence: CDR1 SQVTM, CDR2 ANQGSEA. The CDR3 contains 14 residues. The CDR3 loop reads CSVVLATIYNEQFF. The CDR3 coding sequence is TGCAGCGTTGTCCTAGCGACCATCTACAATGAGCAGTTCTTC.

V and J are TRBV7-2 and TRBJ2-3; 7 bases are a match to TRBD2. Losses at the gene ends were 5 bases for V and 4 bases for J; bases not matched to a gene: 6. Germline values: CDR1 SGHTA, CDR2 FQGNSA. The CDR3 sequence is 14 residues long. The CDR3 reads CASSPPGGSDTQYF. DNA for the CDR3: TGTGCCAGCAGCCCCCCGGGAGGATCAGATACGCAGTATTTT.

This clonotype was seen a handful of times. The rearrangement joins TRBV2 to TRBJ1-6, with D hard to call. Germline assignment: CDR1 SNHLY and CDR2 FYNNEI. This CDR3 spans 11 amino acids. V was clipped by 11 bases and J by 8 bases, with 10 bases between them. The CDR3 DNA is TGTGCCTCTAGTCTGGATTCACCCCTCCACTTT. It is translated as CASSLDSPLHF.

Judged by abundance, this clonotype is medium-sized. The gene calls are TRBV29-1 and TRBJ2-7, with 9 bases aligning to TRBD1. CDR1 and CDR2 from the germline V gene are SQVTM and ANQGSEA. J lost 2 bases, V lost 4 bases, and 6 bases had no gene match. CDR3 length: 14 residues. CDR3: CSVGSTGGAYEQYF. DNA for the CDR3: TGCAGCGTTGGTTCGACAGGGGGGGCCTACGAGCAGTACTTC.

This clonotype occurred many times. The rearrangement uses TRBV10-3 and TRBJ1-1; no firm D call. V lost 2 bases and J lost 8, with 6 bases in between. Germline V lookup: CDR1 ENHRY, CDR2 SYGVKD. The CDR3 has 11 amino acids. The CDR3 sequence is CAISEMTEAFF. DNA of the CDR3: TGTGCCATCAGTGAGATGACAGAAGCTTTCTTT.

This clonotype came up many times. The chain links TRBV24-1 to TRBJ1-5, with 9 positions matching TRBD1. Germline CDR1 reads KGHDR; CDR2 reads SFDVKD. After removal of 3 bases from V and 5 bases from J, the junction contained 7 bases not matched to a gene. This CDR3 has 16 residues. The CDR3 protein is CATSDATGGWDQPQHF. DNA for the CDR3: TGTGCCACCAGTGATGCTACAGGGGGCTGGGATCAGCCCCAGCATTTT.

This clonotype was seen at least ten times. The chain carries TRBV3-1 and TRBJ1-5; no clear D. Per germline, CDR1 LGHDT and CDR2 YNNKEL (reference sequence). This CDR3 has 12 amino acids. Trimming pared 1 base from V and 5 bases from J, leaving 3 bases between. In DNA, the CDR3 is TGTGCCAGCAGCCAAGGAGATCAGCCCCAGCATTTT. Translation gives CASSQGDQPQHF. Based on the CDR3 plus reference TRBV3-1 and TRBJ1-5, the full variable domain is DTAVSQTPKYLVTQMGNDKSIKCEQNLGHDTMYWYKQDSKKFLKIMFSYNNKELIINETVPNRFSPKSPDKAHLNLHINSLELGDSAVYFCASSQGDQPQHFGDGTRLSIL.

V is TRBV29-1 and J is TRBJ1-5, with D unclear. Trimming removed 5 bases from V and 7 bases from J, with 15 bases in between. CDR1 SQVTM and CDR2 ANQGSEA come from the germline V gene. The CDR3 loop spans 13 amino acids. The CDR3 sequence is CSVRTVGGQPQHF. CDR3 nucleotides: TGCAGCGTTCGTACAGTGGGTGGGCAGCCCCAGCATTTT.

The chain employs TRBV7-9 and TRBJ2-3, with a possible D match to TRBD1 (6 bases). Trimming cost V 4 bases and J 7 bases, with 12 bases left between them. Germline-derived CDR1 and CDR2 are SEHNR and FQNEAQ (reference sequence). CDR3 length: 13 residues. The CDR3 loop is CASSWGPDHTQYF. The DNA of the CDR3 is TGTGCCAGCAGCTGGGGGCCAGATCATACGCAGTATTTT.